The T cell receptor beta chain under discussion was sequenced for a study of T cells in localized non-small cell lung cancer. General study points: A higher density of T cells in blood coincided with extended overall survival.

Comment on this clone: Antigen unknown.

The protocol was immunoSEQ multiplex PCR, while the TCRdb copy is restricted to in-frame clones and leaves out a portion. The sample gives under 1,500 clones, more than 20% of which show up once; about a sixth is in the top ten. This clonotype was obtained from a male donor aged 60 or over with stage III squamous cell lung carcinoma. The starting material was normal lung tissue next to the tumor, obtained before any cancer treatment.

The CDR3 DNA reads TGTGCCAGTAGTATTCAGGGCACCGGGGAGCTGTTTTTT. Its translation: CASSIQGTGELFF. This chain uses TRBV19 with TRBJ2-2, with D maybe TRBD1 (5 bases). Germline V CDR1 and CDR2: LNHDA, SQIVND (reference sequence). Trimming cost V 3 bases and J 4 bases, with 6 bases left between them. The CDR3 contains 13 residues.